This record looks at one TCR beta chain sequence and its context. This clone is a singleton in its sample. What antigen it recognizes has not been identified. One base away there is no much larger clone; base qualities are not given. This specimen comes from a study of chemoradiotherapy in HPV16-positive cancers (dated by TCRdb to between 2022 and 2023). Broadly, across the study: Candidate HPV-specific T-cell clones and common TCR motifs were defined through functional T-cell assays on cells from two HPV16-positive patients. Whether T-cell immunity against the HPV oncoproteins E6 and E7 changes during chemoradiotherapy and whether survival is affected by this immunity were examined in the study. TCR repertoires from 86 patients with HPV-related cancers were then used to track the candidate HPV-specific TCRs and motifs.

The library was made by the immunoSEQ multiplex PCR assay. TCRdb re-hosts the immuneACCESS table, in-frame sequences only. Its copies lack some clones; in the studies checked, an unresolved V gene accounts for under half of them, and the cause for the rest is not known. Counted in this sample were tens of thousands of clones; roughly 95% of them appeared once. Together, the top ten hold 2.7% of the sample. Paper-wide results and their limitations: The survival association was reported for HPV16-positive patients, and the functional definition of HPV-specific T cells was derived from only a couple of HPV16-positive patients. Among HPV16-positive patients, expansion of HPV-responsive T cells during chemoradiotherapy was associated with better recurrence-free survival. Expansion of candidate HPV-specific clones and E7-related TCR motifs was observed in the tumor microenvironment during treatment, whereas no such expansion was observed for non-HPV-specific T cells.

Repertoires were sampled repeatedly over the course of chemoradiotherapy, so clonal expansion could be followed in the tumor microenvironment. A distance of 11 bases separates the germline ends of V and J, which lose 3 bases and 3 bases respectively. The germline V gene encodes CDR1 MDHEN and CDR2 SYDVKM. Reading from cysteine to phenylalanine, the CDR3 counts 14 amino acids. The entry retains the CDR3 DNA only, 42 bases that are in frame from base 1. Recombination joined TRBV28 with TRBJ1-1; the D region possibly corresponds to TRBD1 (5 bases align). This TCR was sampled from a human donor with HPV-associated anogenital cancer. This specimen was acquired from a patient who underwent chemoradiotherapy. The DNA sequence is TGTGCCAGCAGTTTGGTGACAGAGCACACTGAAGCTTTCTTT. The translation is CASSLVTEHTEAFF. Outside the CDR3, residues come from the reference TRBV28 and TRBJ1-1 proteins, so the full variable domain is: DVKVTQSSRYLVKRTGEKVFLECVQDMDHENMFWYRQDPGLGLRLIYFSYDVKMKEKGDIPEGYSVSREKKERFSLILESASTNQTSMYLCASSLVTEHTEAFFGQGTRLTVV.